This T cell receptor (beta chain) was sequenced during a study of blood T cell repertoires in COVID-19. Study overall: Spain, Italy and the United States supplied samples that represented acute and convalescent COVID-19.

TCRdb keeps only in-frame clones here, not all; method: immunoSEQ multiplex PCR. The table includes around 160,000 clones, roughly nine tenths detected once. The V gene's germline CDR1 is MDHEN and CDR2 SYDVKM. The CDR3 is 16 residues long. V was clipped by 5 bases and J by 5 bases; unmatched bases: 5. The material sequenced was peripheral blood. The sequence derives from a man in his late teens or twenties with COVID-19, enrolled during active disease. The chain uses TRBV28 and TRBJ2-1; 14 bases fit TRBD2. Here the CDR3 DNA reads TGTGCCAGCAGTCGGGGACTAGCGGGAGAACACAATGAGCAGTTCTTC. Its protein is CASSRGLAGEHNEQFF.